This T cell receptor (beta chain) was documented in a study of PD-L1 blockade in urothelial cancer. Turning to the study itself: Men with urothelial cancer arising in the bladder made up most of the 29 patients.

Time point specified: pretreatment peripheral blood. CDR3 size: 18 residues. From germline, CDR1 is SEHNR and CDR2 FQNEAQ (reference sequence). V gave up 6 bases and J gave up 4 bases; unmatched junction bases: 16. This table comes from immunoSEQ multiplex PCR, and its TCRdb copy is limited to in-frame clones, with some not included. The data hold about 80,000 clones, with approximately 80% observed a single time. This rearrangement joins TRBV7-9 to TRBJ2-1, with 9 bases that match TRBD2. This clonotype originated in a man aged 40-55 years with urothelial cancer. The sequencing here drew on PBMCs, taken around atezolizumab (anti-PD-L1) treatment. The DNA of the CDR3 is TGTGCCAGCAGTATAGCGGGAGTAGGGGCAACCGGTTACAATGAGCAGTTCTTC. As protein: CASSIAGVGATGYNEQFF.